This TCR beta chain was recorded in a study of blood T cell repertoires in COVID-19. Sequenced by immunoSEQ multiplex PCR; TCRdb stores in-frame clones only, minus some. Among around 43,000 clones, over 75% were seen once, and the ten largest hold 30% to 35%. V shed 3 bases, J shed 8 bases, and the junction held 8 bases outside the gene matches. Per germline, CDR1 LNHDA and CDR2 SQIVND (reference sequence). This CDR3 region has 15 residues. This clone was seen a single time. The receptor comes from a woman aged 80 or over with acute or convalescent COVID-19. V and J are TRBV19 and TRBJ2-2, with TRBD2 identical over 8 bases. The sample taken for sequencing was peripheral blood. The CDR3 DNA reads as TGTGCCAGTAGTATCGGGACTAGAACATCTGGGGAGCTGTTTTTT. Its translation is CASSIGTRTSGELFF.